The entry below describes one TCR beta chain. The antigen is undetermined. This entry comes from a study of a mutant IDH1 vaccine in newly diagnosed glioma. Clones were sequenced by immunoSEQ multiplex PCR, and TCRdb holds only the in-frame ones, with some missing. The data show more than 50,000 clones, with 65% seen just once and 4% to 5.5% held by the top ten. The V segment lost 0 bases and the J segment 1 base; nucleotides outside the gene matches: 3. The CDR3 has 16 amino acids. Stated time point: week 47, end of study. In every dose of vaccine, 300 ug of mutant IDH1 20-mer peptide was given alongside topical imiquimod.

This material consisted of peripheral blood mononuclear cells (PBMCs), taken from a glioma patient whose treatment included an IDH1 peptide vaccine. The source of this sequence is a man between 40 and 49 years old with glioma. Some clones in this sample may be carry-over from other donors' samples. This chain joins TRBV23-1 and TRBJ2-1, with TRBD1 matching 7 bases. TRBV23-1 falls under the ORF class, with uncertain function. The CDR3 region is CASSQSVTGSYNEQFF. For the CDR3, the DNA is TGCGCCAGCAGTCAATCCGTGACAGGGTCCTACAATGAGCAGTTCTTC.